These 20 T cell receptor beta chains came from one sample sequenced in a study of Graves' ophthalmopathy and Graves' hyperthyroidism. Using RNA transcripts, the TCR beta CDR3 regions were amplified. Investigators did first-round RT-PCR with HTBI primers, then second-round multiplex PCR. A single record per CDR3 protein comes from TCRdb applying MiXCR to the multiplex PCR reads. The sample has 300,000 to 450,000 distinct CDR3 sequences; about 17% are singletons. Sequencing was performed on peripheral blood. These receptors were obtained from an adult woman with stable Graves' hyperthyroidism.

This clonotype was seen ten or more times. The CDR3 here is CASSRTSGSWYEQYF. The CDR3 DNA is TGTGCCAGCAGCCGAACTAGCGGGAGCTGGTACGAGCAGTACTTC. The chain joins TRBV7-9 to TRBJ2-7, with 11 bases fitting TRBD2. CDR3 length equals 15 residues. CDR1 and CDR2 from the germline V gene are SEHNR and FQNEAQ (reference sequence). Losses at the gene ends were 5 bases for V and 4 bases for J; bases not matched to a gene: 7.

This clonotype was detected many times. V gene TRBV5-1 combines with J gene TRBJ2-7; the D gene is possibly TRBD1 (5 bases). Germline V gene data show CDR1 as SGHRS and CDR2 as YFSETQ. The germline V and J ends were trimmed by 3 bases and 5 bases, with 21 bases remaining between them. CDR3 length: 16 amino acids. CDR3 in amino acids: CASSYAIDTLGDEQYF. The CDR3 coding sequence is TGCGCCAGCAGCTACGCAATCGACACGTTAGGGGACGAGCAGTACTTC.

This clonotype was observed many times. The chain uses TRBV6-5 and TRBJ2-7; no firm D call. The CDR3 is 17 amino acids. Germline CDR1 reads MNHEY; CDR2 reads SVGAGI. The germline V and J ends were trimmed by 0 bases and 5 bases, with 20 bases remaining between them. The CDR3 is CASSYSRLSYYGHEQYF. Here the CDR3 DNA reads TGTGCCAGCAGTTACTCGAGACTGAGTTATTACGGCCACGAGCAGTACTTC.

This clonotype was picked up many times. The germline gene is not matched at one end of the junction; a read error may be the cause. The chain links TRBV6-5 to TRBJ1-1; D gene ambiguous. CDR3 length: 16 amino acids. The germline CDR1 and CDR2 sequences are MNHEY and SVGAGI. The CDR3 DNA follows: TGTGCCAGCAGTTACCGATTCGTAACGTTGAACACTGAAGCTTCCTTT. The encoded protein is CASSYRFVTLNTEASF.

This clonotype was picked up many times. The rearrangement uses TRBV20-1 and TRBJ1-1; TRBD1 agrees at 9 bases. Germline trimming cut 6 bases from V and 4 bases from J; bases unmatched to any gene: 6. CDR3 length: 13 amino acids. Germline V lookup: CDR1 DFQATT, CDR2 SNEGSKA (reference sequence). CDR3 in amino acids: CSATGGAGTEAFF. The CDR3 region has the DNA TGCAGTGCAACAGGGGGCGCGGGCACTGAAGCTTTCTTT.

The chain uses TRBV6-5 and TRBJ1-5; D remains unclear. Germline-derived CDR1 and CDR2 are MNHEY and SVGAGI. The CDR3 sequence is 15 residues long. V was trimmed by 2 bases and J by 0 bases, leaving 8 bases between them. The CDR3 spells CASSYRPTSNQPQHF. CDR3 bases: TGTGCCAGCAGTTACAGACCTACTAGCAATCAGCCCCAGCATTTT.

This sequence joins TRBV4-3 and TRBJ1-2; TRBD1 aligns across 7 bases. Losses at the gene ends were 4 bases for V and 7 bases for J; bases not matched to a gene: 6. Germline loops: CDR1 LGHNA, CDR2 YSLEER. The CDR3 runs 13 residues. CDR3 in DNA: TGCGCCAGCAGCCTCTGGACAGGTAGTGGCTACACCTTC. The encoded protein is CASSLWTGSGYTF.

This clonotype was found many times. This rearrangement joins TRBV6-1 to TRBJ2-7, with TRBD1 matching over 11 bases. From germline, CDR1 is MNHNS and CDR2 SASEGT. This CDR3 is 17 amino acids long. The V and J ends lost 4 bases and 1 base, in that order; junction bases with no gene match: 9. CDR3 DNA: TGTGCCAGCAGTGCTGCCGGACAGGGGGCTATTTCCTACGAGCAGTACTTC. Its protein is CASSAAGQGAISYEQYF.

This clonotype was detected many times. V gene TRBV18 combines with J gene TRBJ1-1; D call uncertain. CDR3 size: 14 residues. V gave up 2 bases and J gave up 1 base, with 8 bases separating them. The germline V gene has CDR1 KGHSH and CDR2 LQKENI. In nucleotides, the CDR3 is TGTGCCAGCTCACCAAATCCGAAGAACACTGAAGCTTTCTTT. Its translation is CASSPNPKNTEAFF.

Of note for this clonotype: A clone one base away is much larger, so this may be a read error. For the CDR3, the DNA is TGTGTCACCGAGTCGGGCCTTCCCTACGAGCAGTACTTC. This translates into CVTESGLPYEQYF. The chain employs TRBV10-3 and TRBJ2-7; D unclear. CDR3 size: 13 residues. Germline V gene lookup returns CDR1 ENHRY and CDR2 SYGVKD.

Concerning this clonotype: With a much larger clone just one base away, this may be a read error. Written as DNA, the CDR3 is TGCAGCGTCGATCGACTCGGCGGGCAGTACTTC. Translation: CSVDRLGGQYF. This chain connects TRBV29-1 to TRBJ2-7; D is uncertain. Germline CDR1 is SQVTM and CDR2 is ANQGSEA. The length of the CDR3 is 11 residues. Trimming pared 6 bases from V and 9 bases from J, leaving 15 bases between.

This clonotype was detected once. This chain joins TRBV6-5 and TRBJ2-7, with D uncertain. The CDR3 covers 14 residues. Trimming took 2 bases from V and 3 from J, leaving 11 bases between them. Germline assignment: CDR1 MNHEY and CDR2 SVGAGI. CDR3 nucleotides: TGTGCCAGCAGTTACGGCGGAAGAGACTACGAGCAGTACTTC. It is translated as CASSYGGRDYEQYF.

This clonotype was seen at least ten times. This chain connects TRBV29-1 to TRBJ1-2, with 9 bases identical to TRBD1. CDR3 length: 17 amino acids. Losses at the gene ends were 5 bases for V and 3 bases for J; bases not matched to a gene: 16. Germline CDR1 is SQVTM and CDR2 is ANQGSEA. CDR3 amino acids: CSVSNLDDRGTHYGYTF. As DNA, the CDR3 is TGCAGCGTTTCAAACTTAGACGACAGGGGGACACACTATGGCTACACCTTC.

In regard to this clonotype: This may be a read error, as it is one base from a much larger clone. The rearrangement links TRBV20-1 to TRBJ2-2; the D gene could be TRBD1 or TRBD2 (5 bases each). The V gene's germline CDR1 is DFQATT and CDR2 SNEGSKA (reference sequence). This CDR3 has 16 residues. Written as DNA, the CDR3 is TGCGGTGCTAGAGATCTAAGAGCTGGGACCACCGGGGAGCTGTTTTTT. Translated, it gives CGARDLRAGTTGELFF.

This chain uses TRBV6-1 with TRBJ2-7; 7 nucleotides line up with TRBD1. The CDR3 is 13 amino acids. V was pared by 10 bases and J by 2 bases, with 8 bases of the junction left unmatched. The V gene's germline CDR1 is MNHNS and CDR2 SASEGT. The CDR3: CATTGQRTYEQYF. CDR3 coding DNA: TGTGCCACCACGGGACAGCGTACCTACGAGCAGTACTTC.

This clonotype came up a few times. The V call is TRBV6-5, the J call TRBJ2-3; 9 bases are shared with TRBD2. The CDR3 is made up of 15 amino acids. V shed 4 bases and J 5 bases; nucleotides not matched to a gene: 7. The germline CDR1 and CDR2 sequences are MNHEY and SVGAGI. CDR3 loop: CASSSSLAGKDTQYF. The CDR3, as DNA: TGTGCCAGCAGTTCCTCACTAGCGGGTAAAGATACGCAGTATTTT.

This chain uses TRBV7-9 with TRBJ1-2, with 9 bases aligning to TRBD1. The CDR3 contains 14 residues. The trim removed 5 bases at V and 9 bases at J, leaving 10 bases unmatched. Germline CDR1 reads SEHNR; CDR2 reads FQNEAQ (reference sequence). The CDR3 nucleotides are TGTGCCAGCAGCCCTTCAGGACAGGGGATGAGCTACACCTTC. Its translation is CASSPSGQGMSYTF.

V and J are TRBV6-1 and TRBJ1-1; D is possibly TRBD1 (6 bases). V lost 0 bases, J lost 4 bases, and 15 bases lay in between. The CDR3 loop spans 16 amino acids. Germline CDR1 is MNHNS and CDR2 is SASEGT. In nucleotides, the CDR3 is TGTGCCAGCAGTGAAGCGTGGGCGGGGGCGAGCACTGAAGCTTTCTTT. The encoded protein is CASSEAWAGASTEAFF.

This clonotype was observed many times. The gene calls are TRBV3-1 and TRBJ1-1; D call uncertain. This CDR3 is built from 13 residues. Germline CDR1 reads LGHDT; CDR2 reads YNNKEL (reference sequence). Trimming took off 5 bases at V and 5 bases at J, with 12 bases between the two ends. The DNA for the CDR3 is TGTGCCAGCAGCGCTGACATGGGGACTGAAGCTTTCTTT. Translated, it gives CASSADMGTEAFF.

This clonotype appeared many times. The V call is TRBV6-1, the J call TRBJ2-7; a weak D match, TRBD2 (5 bases). Trimming removed 2 bases from V and 3 bases from J, with 17 bases in between. The CDR3 loop spans 16 amino acids. The germline CDR1 and CDR2 sequences are MNHNS and SASEGT. In nucleotides, the CDR3 is TGTGCCAGCAGTGAATTAAAGCGGAGTGACATCTACGAGCAGTACTTC. Amino acid sequence: CASSELKRSDIYEQYF.